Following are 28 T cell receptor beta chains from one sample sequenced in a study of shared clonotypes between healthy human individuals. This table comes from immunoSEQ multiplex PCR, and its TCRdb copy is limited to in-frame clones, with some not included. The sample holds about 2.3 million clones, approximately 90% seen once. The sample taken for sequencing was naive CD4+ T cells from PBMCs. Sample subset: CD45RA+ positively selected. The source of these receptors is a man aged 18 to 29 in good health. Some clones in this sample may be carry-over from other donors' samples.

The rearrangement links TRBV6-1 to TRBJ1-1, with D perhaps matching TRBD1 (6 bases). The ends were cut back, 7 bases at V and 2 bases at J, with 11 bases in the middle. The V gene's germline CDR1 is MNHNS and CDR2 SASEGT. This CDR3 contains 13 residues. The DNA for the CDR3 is TGTGCCAGCATGGAGACAGGCAACACTGAAGCTTTCTTT. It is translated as CASMETGNTEAFF.

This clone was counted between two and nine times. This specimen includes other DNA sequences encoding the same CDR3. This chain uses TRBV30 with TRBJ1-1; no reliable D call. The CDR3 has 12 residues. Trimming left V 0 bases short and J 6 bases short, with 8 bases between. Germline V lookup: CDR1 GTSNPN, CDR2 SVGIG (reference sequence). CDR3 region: CAWSVLRAEAFF. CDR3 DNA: TGTGCCTGGAGTGTACTACGGGCTGAAGCTTTCTTT.

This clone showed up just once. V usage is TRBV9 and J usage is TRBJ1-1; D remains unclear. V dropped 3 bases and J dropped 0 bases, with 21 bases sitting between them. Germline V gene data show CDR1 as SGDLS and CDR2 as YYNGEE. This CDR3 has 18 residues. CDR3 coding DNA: TGTGCCAGCAGCGCCCGATCCTATACATTGCCTATGAACACTGAAGCTTTCTTT. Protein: CASSARSYTLPMNTEAFF.

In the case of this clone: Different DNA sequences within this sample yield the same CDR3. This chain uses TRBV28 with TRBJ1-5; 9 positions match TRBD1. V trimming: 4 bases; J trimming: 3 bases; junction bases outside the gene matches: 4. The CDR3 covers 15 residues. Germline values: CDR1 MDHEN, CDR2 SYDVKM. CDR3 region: CASSSGTGLNQPQHF. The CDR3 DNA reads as TGTGCCAGCAGTTCGGGGACAGGGCTCAATCAGCCCCAGCATTTT. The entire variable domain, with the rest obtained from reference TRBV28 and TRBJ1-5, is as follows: DVKVTQSSRYLVKRTGEKVFLECVQDMDHENMFWYRQDPGLGLRLIYFSYDVKMKEKGDIPEGYSVSREKKERFSLILESASTNQTSMYLCASSSGTGLNQPQHFGDGTRLSIL.

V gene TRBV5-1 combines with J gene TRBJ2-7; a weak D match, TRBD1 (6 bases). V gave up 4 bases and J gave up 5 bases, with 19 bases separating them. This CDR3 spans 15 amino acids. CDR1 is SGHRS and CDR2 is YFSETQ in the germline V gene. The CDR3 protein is CASSARPGTNDEQYF. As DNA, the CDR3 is TGCGCCAGCAGCGCCCGACCCGGGACAAACGACGAGCAGTACTTC.

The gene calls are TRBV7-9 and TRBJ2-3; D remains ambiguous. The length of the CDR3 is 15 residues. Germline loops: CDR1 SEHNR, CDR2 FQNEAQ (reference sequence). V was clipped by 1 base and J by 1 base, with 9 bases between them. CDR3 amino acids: CASSLGTARTDTQYF. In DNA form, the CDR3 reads TGTGCCAGCAGCTTAGGGACCGCGCGCACAGATACGCAGTATTTT.

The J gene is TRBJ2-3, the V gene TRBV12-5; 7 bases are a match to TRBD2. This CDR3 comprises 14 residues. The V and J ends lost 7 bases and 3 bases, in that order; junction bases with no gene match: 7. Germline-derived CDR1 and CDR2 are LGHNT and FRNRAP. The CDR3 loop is CASAPGTTTDTQYF. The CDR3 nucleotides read TGTGCTAGTGCCCCTGGGACTACAACAGATACGCAGTATTTT.

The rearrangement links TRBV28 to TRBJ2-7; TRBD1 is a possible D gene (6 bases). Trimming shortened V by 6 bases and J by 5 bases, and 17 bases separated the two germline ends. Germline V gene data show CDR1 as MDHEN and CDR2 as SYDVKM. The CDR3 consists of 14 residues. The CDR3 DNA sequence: TGTGCCAGCAGGGGAAGAACAGGGTCCCACGAGCAGTACTTC. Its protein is CASRGRTGSHEQYF.

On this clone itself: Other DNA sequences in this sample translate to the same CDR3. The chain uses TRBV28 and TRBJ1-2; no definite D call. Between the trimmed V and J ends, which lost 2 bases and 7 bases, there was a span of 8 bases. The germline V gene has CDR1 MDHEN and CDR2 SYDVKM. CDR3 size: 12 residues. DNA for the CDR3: TGTGCCAGCAGTTTACGTGGGTTTGGCTACACCTTC. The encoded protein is CASSLRGFGYTF.

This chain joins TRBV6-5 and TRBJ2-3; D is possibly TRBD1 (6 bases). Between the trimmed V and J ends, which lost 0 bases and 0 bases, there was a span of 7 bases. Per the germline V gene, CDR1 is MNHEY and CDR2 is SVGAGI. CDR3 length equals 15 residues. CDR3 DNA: TGTGCCAGCAGTTACTCGCAGGGGAGCACAGATACGCAGTATTTT. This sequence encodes CASSYSQGSTDTQYF.

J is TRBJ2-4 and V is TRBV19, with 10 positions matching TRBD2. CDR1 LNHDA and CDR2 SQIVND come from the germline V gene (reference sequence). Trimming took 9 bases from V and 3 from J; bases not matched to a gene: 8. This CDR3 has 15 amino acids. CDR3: CASAFLAGDKNIQYF. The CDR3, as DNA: TGTGCCAGCGCCTTTCTAGCGGGAGACAAAAACATTCAGTACTTC.

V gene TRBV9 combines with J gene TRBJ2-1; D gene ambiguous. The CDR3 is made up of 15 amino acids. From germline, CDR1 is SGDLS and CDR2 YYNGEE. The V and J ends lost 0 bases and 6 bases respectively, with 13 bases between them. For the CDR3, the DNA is TGTGCCAGCAGCGTAGAGACTGGACCATCCAATGAGCAGTTCTTC. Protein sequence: CASSVETGPSNEQFF.

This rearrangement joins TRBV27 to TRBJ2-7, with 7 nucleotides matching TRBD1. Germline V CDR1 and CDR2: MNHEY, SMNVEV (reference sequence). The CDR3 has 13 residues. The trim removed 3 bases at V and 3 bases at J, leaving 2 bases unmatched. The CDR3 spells CASSFRDSYEQYF. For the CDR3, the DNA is TGTGCCAGCAGTTTTAGGGACAGCTACGAGCAGTACTTC.

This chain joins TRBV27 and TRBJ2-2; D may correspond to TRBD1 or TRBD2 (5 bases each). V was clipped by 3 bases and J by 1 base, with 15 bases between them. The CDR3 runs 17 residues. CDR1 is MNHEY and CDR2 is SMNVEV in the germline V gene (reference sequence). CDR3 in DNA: TGTGCCAGCAGTTTCCACCCGGGACCGAGGAACACCGGGGAGCTGTTTTTT. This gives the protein CASSFHPGPRNTGELFF.

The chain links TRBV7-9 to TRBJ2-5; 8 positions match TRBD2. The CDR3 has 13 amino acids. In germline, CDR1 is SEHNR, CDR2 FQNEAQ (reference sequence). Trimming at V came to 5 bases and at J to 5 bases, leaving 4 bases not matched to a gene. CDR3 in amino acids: CASSPTGGETQYF. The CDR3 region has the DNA TGTGCCAGCAGCCCCACGGGAGGGGAGACCCAGTACTTC.

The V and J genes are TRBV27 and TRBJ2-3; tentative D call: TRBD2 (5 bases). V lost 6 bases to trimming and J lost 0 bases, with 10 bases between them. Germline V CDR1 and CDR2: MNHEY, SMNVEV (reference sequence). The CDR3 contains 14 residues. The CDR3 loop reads CASRRAPSTDTQYF. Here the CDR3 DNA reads TGTGCCAGCAGGCGGGCCCCTAGCACAGATACGCAGTATTTT.

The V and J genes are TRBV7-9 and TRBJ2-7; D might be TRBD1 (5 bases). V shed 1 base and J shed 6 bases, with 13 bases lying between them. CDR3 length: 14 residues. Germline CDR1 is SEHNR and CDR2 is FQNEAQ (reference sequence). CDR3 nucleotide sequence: TGTGCCAGCAGCTTAGGACAGCCTAAACCCGAGCAGTACTTC. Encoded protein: CASSLGQPKPEQYF.

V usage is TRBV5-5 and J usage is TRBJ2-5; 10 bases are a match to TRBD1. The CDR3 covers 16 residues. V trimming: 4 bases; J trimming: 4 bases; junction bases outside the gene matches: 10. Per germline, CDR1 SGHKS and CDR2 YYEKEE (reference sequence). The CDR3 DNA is TGTGCCAGCAGCAGTCCCGGGACAGGGGAACGAGAGACCCAGTACTTC. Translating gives CASSSPGTGERETQYF.

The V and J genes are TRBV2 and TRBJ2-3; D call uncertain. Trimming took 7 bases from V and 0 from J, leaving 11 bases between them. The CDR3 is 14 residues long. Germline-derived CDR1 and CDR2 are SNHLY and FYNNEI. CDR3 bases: TGTGCCAGCATGGATCTCGCTAGCACAGATACGCAGTATTTT. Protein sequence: CASMDLASTDTQYF.

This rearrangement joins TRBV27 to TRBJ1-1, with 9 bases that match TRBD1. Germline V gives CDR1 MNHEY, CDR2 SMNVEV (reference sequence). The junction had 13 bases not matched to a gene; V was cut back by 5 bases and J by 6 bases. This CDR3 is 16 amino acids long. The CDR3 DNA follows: TGTGCCAGCAGTACCTACAGGGGGCGAAATTTAGCTGAAGCTTTCTTT. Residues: CASSTYRGRNLAEAFF.

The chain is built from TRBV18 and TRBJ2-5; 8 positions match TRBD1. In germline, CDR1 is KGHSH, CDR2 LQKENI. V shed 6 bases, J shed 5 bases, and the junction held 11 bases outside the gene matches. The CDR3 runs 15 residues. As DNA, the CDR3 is TGTGCCAGCTCGCCGGCAGGGGGCGCAGCGGAGACCCAGTACTTC. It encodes CASSPAGGAAETQYF.

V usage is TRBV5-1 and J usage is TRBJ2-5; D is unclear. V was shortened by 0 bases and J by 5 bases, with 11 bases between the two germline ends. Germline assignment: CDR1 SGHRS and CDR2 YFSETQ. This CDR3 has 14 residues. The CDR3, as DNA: TGCGCCAGCAGCTTGGCCGGCCCACCGGAGACCCAGTACTTC. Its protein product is CASSLAGPPETQYF.

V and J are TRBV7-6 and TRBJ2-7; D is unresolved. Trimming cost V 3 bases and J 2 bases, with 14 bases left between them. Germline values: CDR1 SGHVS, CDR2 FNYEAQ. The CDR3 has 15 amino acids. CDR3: CASSLSPQSAYEQYF. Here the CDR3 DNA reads TGTGCCAGCAGCTTGAGTCCTCAATCCGCCTACGAGCAGTACTTC.

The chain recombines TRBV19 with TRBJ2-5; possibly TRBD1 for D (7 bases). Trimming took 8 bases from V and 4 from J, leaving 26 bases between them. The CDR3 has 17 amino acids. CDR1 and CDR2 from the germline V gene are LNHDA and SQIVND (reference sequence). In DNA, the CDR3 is TGTGCCAGTCTACCCGTTCAGGGGGAGGTAGAAGGAGAGACCCAGTACTTC. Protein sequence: CASLPVQGEVEGETQYF. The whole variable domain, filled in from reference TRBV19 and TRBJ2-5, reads DGGITQSPKYLFRKEGQNVTLSCEQNLNHDAMYWYRQDPGQGLRLIYYSQIVNDFQKGDIAEGYSVSREKKESFPLTVTSAQKNPTAFYLCASLPVQGEVEGETQYFGPGTRLLVL.

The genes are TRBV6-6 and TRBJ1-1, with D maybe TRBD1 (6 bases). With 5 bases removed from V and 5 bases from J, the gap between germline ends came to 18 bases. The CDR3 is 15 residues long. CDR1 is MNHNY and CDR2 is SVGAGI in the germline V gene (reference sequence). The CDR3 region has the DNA TGTGCCAGCAGTCACCCCGGGACACGGGGGACTGAAGCTTTCTTT. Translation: CASSHPGTRGTEAFF.

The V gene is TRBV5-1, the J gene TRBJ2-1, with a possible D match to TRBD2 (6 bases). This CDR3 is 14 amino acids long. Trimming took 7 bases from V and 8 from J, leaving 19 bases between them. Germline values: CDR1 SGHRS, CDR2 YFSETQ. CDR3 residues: CASRGSSGGDEQFF. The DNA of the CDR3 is TGCGCCAGCCGAGGGAGTTCCGGCGGGGATGAGCAGTTCTTC.

In nucleotides, the CDR3 is TGTGCAAGTCGCTCCAGCCCCCCGAGGGGTGGTACGCAGTATTTT. Protein product: CASRSSPPRGGTQYF. The chain joins TRBV12-2 to TRBJ2-3. TRBV12-2 counts as a pseudogene. This CDR3 has 15 residues.

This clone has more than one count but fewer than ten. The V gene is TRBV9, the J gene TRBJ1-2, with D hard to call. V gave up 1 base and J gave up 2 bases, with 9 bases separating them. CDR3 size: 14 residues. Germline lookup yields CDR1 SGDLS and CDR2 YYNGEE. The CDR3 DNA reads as TGTGCCAGCAGCGTATCTACAGAAAACTATGGCTACACCTTC. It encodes CASSVSTENYGYTF.